The rows below give T cell receptor beta chains drawn from one sample of a study of monozygotic twins with inflammatory bowel disease. One entry per CDR3 protein, without DNA, is what TCRdb gives after re-calling the 5' RACE reads. The table gives 400,000 to 500,000 distinct CDR3 sequences; the top ten clones make up 2% to 3% of it. What was sequenced was blood. These receptors came from a human donor with ulcerative colitis or Crohn's disease, or a healthy co-twin of an affected twin (not recorded which). CDR3s include the opening cysteine and the closing phenylalanine or tryptophan. Clone size is stated in some rows and not others, as once, few, many or a class when expanded.

J: TRBJ2-5
size: NA
V: TRBV7-2
CDR3: CASSFASGGPQETQYF

J: TRBJ1-2
size: NA
V: TRBV6-5
CDR3: CASSYSVGRPEEGYTF

J: TRBJ2-1
size: NA
V: TRBV9
CDR3: CASSVYAELGDEQFF

J: TRBJ2-3
size: NA
V: TRBV7-2
CDR3: CASSLAGPPTTDTQYF

J: TRBJ2-2
size: NA
V: TRBV20-1
CDR3: CSARPRFRTGEQRTTGELFF

J: TRBJ2-7
size: NA
V: TRBV6-2/TRBV6-3
CDR3: CASSYRYRHEQYF

J: TRBJ2-7
size: NA
V: TRBV5-1
CDR3: CASSLATSGYEQYF

J: TRBJ2-7
size: NA
V: TRBV7-2
CDR3: CASSPRERLQEQYF

J: TRBJ1-3
size: NA
V: TRBV20-1
CDR3: CSARDLGGGNTIYF

J: TRBJ2-4
size: NA
V: TRBV29-1
CDR3: CSAQGAGYMAKNIQYF

J: TRBJ2-1
size: NA
V: TRBV5-1
CDR3: CASSLADSLFYNEQFF

J: TRBJ1-6
size: medium-sized
V: TRBV20-1
CDR3: CSARAQGGSLSYNSPLHF

J: TRBJ2-5
size: NA
V: TRBV12-3/TRBV12-4
CDR3: CASSPREGGETQYF

J: TRBJ2-1
size: NA
V: TRBV10-3
CDR3: CAISGIGLAGGGSYNEQFF

J: TRBJ2-1
size: NA
V: TRBV12-3/TRBV12-4
CDR3: CASSTGTGNNEQFF

J: TRBJ1-5
size: NA
V: TRBV20-1
CDR3: CSASSSGGNQPQHF

J: TRBJ2-2
size: NA
V: TRBV24-1
CDR3: CATSDPTGGWTGELFF

J: TRBJ2-3
size: NA
V: TRBV7-2
CDR3: CASSLDVRPGGDTQYF

J: TRBJ2-5
size: NA
V: TRBV6-5
CDR3: CASSYRDPRETQYF

J: TRBJ1-5
size: NA
V: TRBV5-1
CDR3: CASTLSNQPQHF

J: TRBJ2-4
size: NA
V: TRBV4-2
CDR3: CASSKGTGYLDLAKNIQYF

J: TRBJ2-7
size: NA
V: TRBV5-1
CDR3: CASSSELTSGPTEQYF

J: TRBJ2-1
size: NA
V: TRBV4-1
CDR3: CASSQFLSGRRYNGQFF

J: TRBJ1-4
size: NA
V: TRBV12-3/TRBV12-4
CDR3: CASSLRGEKLFF